One and the same sample provided the 16 T cell receptor beta chains below, sequenced in a study of T cell repertoires in cytomegalovirus infection. TCRdb fed the reads into MiXCR, producing one record per CDR3 protein. The data show just under 300,000 distinct CDR3 sequences, 9.6% seen once. Sequencing was done on a sample of PBMCs. The receptors were gathered from a human donor in good health (CMV status not recorded). Some clones in this sample may be carry-over from other donors' samples.

Ten or more counts support this clonotype. V gene TRBV7-2 combines with J gene TRBJ2-5; the D gene is possibly TRBD1 (5 bases). CDR3 length: 15 residues. Germline CDR1 and CDR2: SGHTA and FQGNSA. With 0 bases removed from V and 2 bases from J, the gap between germline ends came to 10 bases. For the CDR3, the DNA is TGTGCCAGCAGCTTAGCGGACATCAAACAAGAGACCCAGTACTTC. Its protein is CASSLADIKQETQYF.

The chain has TRBV28 and TRBJ2-1, with 10 bases matching TRBD1. CDR1 MDHEN and CDR2 SYDVKM come from the germline V gene. This CDR3 is built from 15 residues. With V trimmed by 3 bases and J by 5 bases, 4 bases remained unmatched. The CDR3 bases are TGTGCCAGCAGTTTCGGAGGACAGGGGGACAATGAGCAGTTCTTC. Protein sequence: CASSFGGQGDNEQFF. The entire variable domain, with the rest obtained from reference TRBV28 and TRBJ2-1, is as follows: DVKVTQSSRYLVKRTGEKVFLECVQDMDHENMFWYRQDPGLGLRLIYFSYDVKMKEKGDIPEGYSVSREKKERFSLILESASTNQTSMYLCASSFGGQGDNEQFFGPGTRLTVL.

This chain uses TRBV20-1 with TRBJ2-5; weak D call: TRBD2 (5 bases). Germline V CDR1 and CDR2: DFQATT, SNEGSKA (reference sequence). V was clipped by 4 bases and J by 0 bases, with 15 bases between them. This CDR3 has 15 residues. The CDR3 sequence is CSATLASSNQETQYF. The CDR3 DNA follows: TGCAGTGCTACCCTCGCTAGCAGCAACCAAGAGACCCAGTACTTC.

This clonotype was recorded many times. The J gene is TRBJ2-1, the V gene TRBV4-2; D uncertain. Germline loops: CDR1 LGHNA, CDR2 YNFKEQ. Trimming shortened V by 0 bases and J by 7 bases, and 7 bases separated the two germline ends. CDR3 length: 13 amino acids. CDR3 protein: CASSQEGKNEQFF. DNA of the CDR3: TGTGCCAGCAGCCAAGAGGGGAAGAATGAGCAGTTCTTC.

This clonotype was counted at least ten times. This sequence joins TRBV18 and TRBJ1-6, with no clear D. CDR1 and CDR2 (germline): KGHSH, LQKENI. V was shortened by 2 bases and J by 10 bases, with 9 bases between the two germline ends. The CDR3 covers 13 residues. The CDR3 protein is CASSPGQESPLHF. The CDR3 DNA reads as TGTGCCAGCTCACCAGGGCAGGAGTCACCCCTCCACTTT. The full variable domain, in which reference TRBV18 and TRBJ1-6 provide the parts outside the CDR3, is NAGVMQNPRHLVRRRGQEARLRCSPMKGHSHVYWYRQLPEEGLKFMVYLQKENIIDESGMPKERFSAEFPKEGPSILRIQQVVRGDSAAYFCASSPGQESPLHFGNGTRLTVT.

This clonotype was found many times. This chain connects TRBV9 to TRBJ2-5; 7 nucleotides align to TRBD1. J gave up 7 bases and V 4 bases, and 13 bases lay outside the gene matches. The CDR3 is 15 amino acids. Germline values: CDR1 SGDLS, CDR2 YYNGEE. The CDR3 region is CASSSQDRPQGTQYF. Written as DNA, the CDR3 is TGTGCCAGCAGCTCCCAGGACAGGCCTCAGGGGACCCAGTACTTC.

The chain joins TRBV25-1 to TRBJ1-2; no clear D. V was trimmed by 1 base and J by 4 bases, leaving 10 bases between them. Germline assignment: CDR1 MGHDK and CDR2 SYGVNS. This CDR3 has 14 amino acids. The CDR3, as DNA: TGTGCCAGCAGTGAATCCCTCACACCCTATGGCTACACCTTC. It encodes CASSESLTPYGYTF.

This clonotype was picked up many times. This chain links TRBV7-3 with TRBJ2-6; D perhaps matches TRBD1 (6 bases). The length of the CDR3 is 17 residues. Trimming shortened V by 0 bases and J by 1 base, and 10 bases separated the two germline ends. CDR1 and CDR2 (germline): SGHTA, FQGTGA. In DNA form, the CDR3 reads TGTGCCAGCAGCTTAACGGGGGCCTTTTCTGGGGCCAACGTCCTGACTTTC. It translates to CASSLTGAFSGANVLTF.

This clonotype appeared a few times. V gene TRBV29-1 combines with J gene TRBJ2-3; possibly TRBD2 for D (6 bases). Trimming pared 6 bases from V and 1 base from J, leaving 14 bases between. Germline lookup yields CDR1 SQVTM and CDR2 ANQGSEA. This CDR3 spans 14 amino acids. For the CDR3, the DNA is TGCAGCGTCTTGGGGCGGGGAGGCACAGATACGCAGTATTTT. This gives the protein CSVLGRGGTDTQYF.

V usage is TRBV20-1 and J usage is TRBJ1-2, with 8 bases that match TRBD1. Trimming cost V 5 bases and J 7 bases; bases outside gene matches: 9. The germline CDR1 and CDR2 sequences are DFQATT and SNEGSKA (reference sequence). The CDR3 loop spans 13 amino acids. In nucleotides, the CDR3 is TGCAGTGCTCCGGTGGACAGGGTGGGTGGCTACACCTTC. It codes for CSAPVDRVGGYTF.

There are many counts of this clonotype. V gene TRBV7-2 combines with J gene TRBJ2-5; D not resolved. CDR3 size: 14 residues. V shed 2 bases and J shed 3 bases, with 10 bases lying between them. Germline CDR1 and CDR2: SGHTA and FQGNSA. The CDR3: CASSLRPVKETQYF. The CDR3 DNA follows: TGTGCCAGCAGCTTAAGACCTGTCAAAGAGACCCAGTACTTC.

This clonotype appeared many times. The rearrangement joins TRBV7-9 to TRBJ1-4; 7 bases agree with TRBD1. V lost 3 bases to trimming and J lost 0 bases; unmatched junction nucleotides: 1. Germline-derived CDR1 and CDR2 are SEHNR and FQNEAQ (reference sequence). CDR3 length equals 15 residues. The DNA of the CDR3 is TGTGCCAGCAGCTTTGGACAGGCAACTAATGAAAAACTGTTTTTT. Translation gives CASSFGQATNEKLFF.

The CDR3 nucleotides read TGTGCCAGCAGCGGGGGGACAGTGGCGGCTAATTCACCCCTCCACTTT. Amino acids: CASSGGTVAANSPLHF. The rearrangement joins TRBV5-6 to TRBJ1-6, with 7 bases lining up with TRBD1. This CDR3 is built from 16 residues. V dropped 4 bases and J dropped 6; count of bases not matched to a gene: 10. In germline, CDR1 is SGHDT, CDR2 YYEEEE.

This clonotype came up many times. The chain combines TRBV7-2 with TRBJ2-7; TRBD2 matches at 7 bases. The V gene end was trimmed by 5 bases and the J gene end by 0 bases; junction bases not matched to a gene: 10. The CDR3 spans 16 residues. Germline V gene lookup returns CDR1 SGHTA and CDR2 FQGNSA. CDR3 residues: CASSLGSGVNSYEQYF. CDR3 DNA sequence: TGTGCCAGCAGCCTAGGGAGCGGGGTCAACTCCTACGAGCAGTACTTC.

This clonotype was counted ten times or more. The rearrangement links TRBV6-6 to TRBJ2-7; 8 bases agree with TRBD1. J was trimmed by 1 base and V by 5 bases; bases with no gene match: 4. There are 14 residues in the CDR3. Per the germline V gene, CDR1 is MNHNY and CDR2 is SVGAGI (reference sequence). CDR3 region: CASSLQGESYEQYF. CDR3 bases: TGTGCCAGCAGTCTACAGGGGGAATCCTACGAGCAGTACTTC.

Many counts were recorded for this clonotype. This rearrangement joins TRBV10-3 to TRBJ2-5; 9 bases line up with TRBD1. J gave up 3 bases and V 6 bases, and 5 bases lay outside the gene matches. The CDR3 is made up of 14 amino acids. Germline V gene lookup returns CDR1 ENHRY and CDR2 SYGVKD. DNA for the CDR3: TGTGCCATCAGCCTGGGACAGGGAAAAGAGACCCAGTACTTC. It encodes CAISLGQGKETQYF.